This T cell receptor (beta chain) is from a study of high-grade serous ovarian cancer treatment subgroups. Study-wide context: Each sample yielded on average roughly 7,500 unique TCR beta rearrangements from roughly 15,000 reads. Whole-study results and caveats: Higher neoantigen levels went with greater TCR clonal relatedness. These tumor repertoires lack spatial information from bulk sequencing.

Regarding this clone: Its antigen is unidentified.

Germline CDR1 is MNHEY and CDR2 is SMNVEV (reference sequence). This CDR3 contains 18 residues. V was shortened by 0 bases and J by 0 bases, with 16 bases between the two germline ends. Clones were sequenced by immunoSEQ multiplex PCR, and TCRdb holds only the in-frame ones, with some missing. The data hold about 28,000 clones, with around 80% observed a single time. The tumor samples were collected prior to definitive surgery or chemotherapy. This chain links TRBV27 with TRBJ2-3; possibly TRBD1 or TRBD2 for D (7 bases each). The clonotype was recovered from a human donor with high-grade serous ovarian cancer. Sequences were obtained from tumor tissue. The CDR3 nucleotides read TGTGCCAGCAGTTTATCTCCAGGGGGGGCCTTTAGCACAGATACGCAGTATTTT. Translation: CASSLSPGGAFSTDTQYF.